The 32 T cell receptor beta chains reported below all come from one sample, sequenced in a study of breast tumors, draining lymph nodes, adjacent tissues. The lymph nodes were axillary draining lymph nodes from breast cancer patients. One entry per CDR3 protein, called by TCRdb with MiXCR from the multiplex PCR reads. The repertoire holds about 230,000 distinct CDR3 sequences, about 32% seen once, with 1.1% to 1.5% in the top ten. Sequenced: axillary lymph node tissue. Source of these receptors: a female donor with breast cancer. Some clones in this sample may be carry-over from other donors' samples.

This clonotype was detected many times. The genes are TRBV6-5 and TRBJ2-3, with 9 nucleotides matching TRBD2. Germline-derived CDR1 and CDR2 are MNHEY and SVGAGI. J was trimmed by 3 bases and V by 2 bases; bases with no gene match: 3. The CDR3 totals 15 residues. The CDR3 DNA follows: TGTGCCAGCAGTTACCGGGCGGGAGGGACAGATACGCAGTATTTT. Protein: CASSYRAGGTDTQYF.

This clonotype was counted at least ten times. J is TRBJ1-5 and V is TRBV30; a weak D match, TRBD1 (5 bases). CDR1 GTSNPN and CDR2 SVGIG come from the germline V gene (reference sequence). Trimming took off 5 bases at V and 3 bases at J, with 17 bases between the two ends. The CDR3 spans 15 residues. The CDR3 DNA follows: TGTGCCTGGCCAAAATCTTACAGGATCAATCAGCCCCAGCATTTT. It specifies CAWPKSYRINQPQHF. The entire variable domain, with the rest obtained from reference TRBV30 and TRBJ1-5, is as follows: SQTIHQWPATLVQPVGSPLSLECTVEGTSNPNLYWYRQAAGRGLQLLFYSVGIGQISSEVPQNLSASRPQDRQFILSSKKLLLSDSGFYLCAWPKSYRINQPQHFGDGTRLSIL.

In its sample, this clonotype was seen many times. The chain combines TRBV19 with TRBJ2-3; D gene unclear. V dropped 2 bases and J dropped 3 bases, with 15 bases sitting between them. Germline CDR1 reads LNHDA; CDR2 reads SQIVND (reference sequence). The CDR3 spans 16 residues. Here the CDR3 reads CASSIFTQSTTDTQYF. The CDR3 DNA follows: TGTGCCAGTAGTATATTCACACAGTCCACTACAGATACGCAGTATTTT.

This clonotype showed up many times. The chain uses TRBV27 and TRBJ2-1, with TRBD1 matching 7 bases. Germline CDR1 MNHEY, CDR2 SMNVEV (reference sequence). This CDR3 has 15 residues. After removal of 7 bases from V and 7 bases from J, the junction contained 13 bases not matched to a gene. CDR3 sequence: CASTQTGILVNEQFF. The CDR3 nucleotides read TGTGCCAGCACTCAGACAGGGATTTTGGTTAATGAGCAGTTCTTC.

This clonotype was detected only a few times. The chain is built from TRBV4-2 and TRBJ1-4, with D perhaps TRBD1 (6 bases). V lost 1 base to trimming and J lost 7 bases, with 13 bases between them. The CDR3 covers 15 residues. Germline values: CDR1 LGHNA, CDR2 YNFKEQ. CDR3 DNA: TGTGCCAGCAGCCAAGGCAGGGGAGGGGGTGAAAAACTGTTTTTT. This codes for CASSQGRGGGEKLFF.

This clonotype occurred many times. The CDR3 reads CASIPRGREFYGYTF. CDR3 bases: TGTGCCAGCATTCCACGTGGGCGCGAATTCTATGGCTACACCTTC. This chain uses TRBV7-2 with TRBJ1-2; D call uncertain. The germline V gene encodes CDR1 SGHTA and CDR2 FQGNSA. The CDR3 extends over 15 amino acids. V dropped 7 bases and J dropped 4 bases, with 19 bases sitting between them.

This clonotype was observed many times. The chain employs TRBV18 and TRBJ2-5; D is undetermined. Trimming stripped 2 bases from V and 5 bases from J, with 9 bases between. Germline assignment: CDR1 KGHSH and CDR2 LQKENI. The CDR3 sequence is 13 residues long. CDR3 loop: CASSPVVSETQYF. In DNA, the CDR3 is TGTGCCAGCTCACCAGTAGTTTCGGAGACCCAGTACTTC.

V and J are TRBV7-9 and TRBJ1-6, with D possibly matching TRBD1 (6 bases). Deletions cut 2 bases from V and 4 bases from J, with 12 bases between. The CDR3 sequence is 16 residues long. CDR1 is SEHNR, CDR2 FQNEAQ, per germline (reference sequence). The CDR3 DNA follows: TGTGCCAGCAGCTTACTACAGGGAGAATATAATTCACCCCTCCACTTT. Its protein product is CASSLLQGEYNSPLHF.

The chain carries TRBV25-1 and TRBJ2-7; 8 bases map to TRBD2. The CDR3 extends over 15 amino acids. Trimming cost V 2 bases and J 4 bases; bases outside gene matches: 7. Germline assignment: CDR1 MGHDK and CDR2 SYGVNS. CDR3 protein: CASSEPRAGGYEQYF. For the CDR3, the DNA is TGTGCCAGCAGTGAACCGCGGGCGGGAGGATACGAGCAGTACTTC.

This chain joins TRBV2 and TRBJ2-3; possible D gene TRBD2, 6 bases. The CDR3 consists of 15 residues. The germline V and J ends were trimmed by 8 bases and 6 bases, with 21 bases remaining between them. Germline V gene sequence: CDR1 SNHLY, CDR2 FYNNEI. CDR3: CASVYGLPVADTQYF. The CDR3 DNA reads as TGTGCCAGCGTCTACGGACTACCCGTGGCGGATACGCAGTATTTT.

This clonotype was recorded many times. V usage is TRBV19 and J usage is TRBJ2-7, with 8 bases identical to TRBD2. Germline assignment: CDR1 LNHDA and CDR2 SQIVND (reference sequence). V was pared by 8 bases and J by 2 bases, with 8 bases of the junction left unmatched. The CDR3 sequence is 14 residues long. The CDR3 DNA reads TGTGCCAGTCGCCCCCGGGGGGGAACCTACGAGCAGTACTTC. This gives the protein CASRPRGGTYEQYF.

This clonotype was counted at least ten times. V and J are TRBV5-8 and TRBJ1-2, with D tentatively TRBD1 (6 bases). CDR1 and CDR2 (germline): SGHTS, YDEGEE. The V and J ends lost 0 bases and 4 bases respectively, with 13 bases between them. The CDR3 runs to 15 residues. The CDR3 sequence: CASSLAGTRIYGYTF. CDR3 bases: TGTGCCAGCAGCTTGGCCGGGACAAGGATCTATGGCTACACCTTC.

The sample holds many counts of this clonotype. The chain uses TRBV6-6 and TRBJ2-7, with D perhaps TRBD1 or TRBD2 (6 bases each). V was cut by 2 bases and J by 2 bases, with 10 bases left in between. Germline V gene data show CDR1 as MNHNY and CDR2 as SVGAGI (reference sequence). This CDR3 has 14 residues. CDR3 DNA: TGTGCCAGCAGTTACGAGGGGGGCGCCTACGAGCAGTACTTC. It yields the protein CASSYEGGAYEQYF.

This clonotype has a handful of counts. The rearrangement uses TRBV30 and TRBJ2-5, with 7 bases identical to TRBD2. The CDR3 runs 16 residues. Germline CDR1 and CDR2: GTSNPN and SVGIG (reference sequence). The J segment lost 4 bases and the V segment lost 3 bases, leaving 14 bases of the junction unmatched. The CDR3 is CAWSPMYRGSRETQYF. For the CDR3, the DNA is TGTGCCTGGAGCCCCATGTACCGCGGGAGCAGAGAGACCCAGTACTTC.

V gene TRBV19 combines with J gene TRBJ2-3; 8 positions agree with TRBD1. V lost 4 bases to trimming and J lost 1 base; unmatched junction nucleotides: 7. Germline V CDR1 and CDR2: LNHDA, SQIVND (reference sequence). The CDR3 consists of 16 residues. CDR3 DNA sequence: TGTGCCAGTAGTACGTCAGGGGGCCTCGGCACAGATACGCAGTATTTT. It translates to CASSTSGGLGTDTQYF. Full variable domain (rest looked up from reference TRBV19 and TRBJ2-3): DGGITQSPKYLFRKEGQNVTLSCEQNLNHDAMYWYRQDPGQGLRLIYYSQIVNDFQKGDIAEGYSVSREKKESFPLTVTSAQKNPTAFYLCASSTSGGLGTDTQYFGPGTRLTVL.

Remarks on this clonotype: A read error may account for a junction end that differs from germline. The V call is TRBV6-5, the J call TRBJ2-2; D is undetermined. Germline lookup yields CDR1 MNHEY and CDR2 SVGAGI. The CDR3 is made up of 13 amino acids. The CDR3 reads CASSHSGSGELFF. The CDR3 DNA is TGTGCCAGCAGTCACTCGGGTTCCGGGGAGCTGTTTTTT.

This clonotype was picked up many times. This rearrangement joins TRBV20-1 to TRBJ1-2; a possible D gene is TRBD1 (5 bases). The CDR3 length is 13 residues. Trimming shortened V by 3 bases and J by 0 bases, and 8 bases separated the two germline ends. CDR1 and CDR2 (germline): DFQATT, SNEGSKA (reference sequence). The CDR3 sequence: CSARDIANYGYTF. Here the CDR3 DNA reads TGCAGTGCTAGGGACATAGCTAACTATGGCTACACCTTC.

Notes on this clonotype: The conserved phenylalanine or tryptophan is not found at the CDR3 terminus, so this likely reflects a read error. The DNA is omitted, as the CDR3 cannot be located on it reliably, and the CDR3 follows TCRdb's listing. The chain is built from TRBV3-1 and TRBJ1-5. The CDR3 extends over 11 residues, inclusive of both ends. In germline, CDR1 is LGHDT, CDR2 YNNKEL (reference sequence). CDR3 region: CASSQEGPSGI.

This clonotype was picked up many times. The chain recombines TRBV6-1 with TRBJ2-5; D is possibly TRBD1 (5 bases). Germline assignment: CDR1 MNHNS and CDR2 SASEGT. The CDR3 is 14 amino acids. The V and J ends lost 2 bases and 7 bases respectively, with 14 bases between them. As DNA, the CDR3 is TGTGCCAGCAGTGAATACGGCAGGGTGGGGACCCAGTACTTC. It is translated as CASSEYGRVGTQYF.

This clonotype showed up many times. The J gene is TRBJ2-7, the V gene TRBV7-9; D is undetermined. The CDR3 contains 13 residues. The germline gives CDR1 SEHNR, CDR2 FQNEAQ (reference sequence). Trimming stripped 5 bases from V and 0 bases from J, with 8 bases between. The CDR3 bases are TGTGCCAGCAGCCAAGGATTCTCCTACGAGCAGTACTTC. Translated, it gives CASSQGFSYEQYF.

At least ten counts were recorded for this clonotype. J is TRBJ2-7 and V is TRBV4-2; D might be TRBD1 or TRBD2, each matching 6 bases. Trimming removed 4 bases at V and 1 base at J, with 14 bases between. Germline V lookup: CDR1 LGHNA, CDR2 YNFKEQ. The CDR3 length is 15 residues. CDR3 region: CASSLQGGTSYEQYF. CDR3 nucleotides: TGTGCCAGCAGCCTACAAGGGGGGACGTCCTACGAGCAGTACTTC.

This clonotype has at least ten counts. The V call is TRBV7-8, the J call TRBJ2-2; 10 bases map to TRBD2. The CDR3 contains 16 residues. V lost 5 bases to trimming and J lost 4 bases; unmatched junction nucleotides: 7. The germline CDR1 and CDR2 sequences are SGHVS and FQNEAQ. The CDR3 region is CASSALAGVVTGELFF. The DNA for the CDR3 is TGTGCCAGCAGCGCCCTAGCGGGAGTTGTCACCGGGGAGCTGTTTTTT.

V is TRBV2 and J is TRBJ1-2, with 7 bases identical to TRBD1. The CDR3 is made up of 14 amino acids. V trimming: 5 bases; J trimming: 4 bases; junction bases outside the gene matches: 7. Germline V CDR1 and CDR2: SNHLY, FYNNEI. The CDR3: CASSFSGQTYGYTF. CDR3 coding DNA: TGTGCCAGCAGTTTTTCGGGACAGACCTATGGCTACACCTTC.

This chain uses TRBV3-1 with TRBJ2-1; TRBD2 matches 9 bases. The CDR3 length is 16 residues. After removal of 0 bases from V and 0 bases from J, the junction contained 0 bases not matched to a gene. CDR1 is LGHDT and CDR2 is YNNKEL in the germline V gene (reference sequence). For the CDR3, the DNA is TGTGCCAGCAGCCAAGAGACTAGCGGCTCCTACAATGAGCAGTTCTTC. The encoded protein is CASSQETSGSYNEQFF.

About this clonotype: With a much larger clone just one base away, this may be a read error. This rearrangement joins TRBV11-2 to TRBJ2-5; TRBD1 is a possible D gene (5 bases). CDR1 is SGHAT and CDR2 is FQNNGV in the germline V gene. The CDR3 runs 16 residues. V was shortened by 2 bases and J by 5 bases, with 18 bases between the two germline ends. The CDR3 DNA reads as TGTGCCAGCAGCTTACTTGACCCAGGGATTCGGGAGACCCAGTACTTC. Protein product: CASSLLDPGIRETQYF.

Comment on this clonotype: As the CDR3 is not closed by the conserved phenylalanine or tryptophan, this likely results from a read error. The DNA is omitted, as the CDR3 cannot be located on it reliably, and the CDR3 follows TCRdb's listing. The J gene is TRBJ2-1, the V gene TRBV2; whether TRBD2, the table's D call, matches the DNA was not checked. From germline, CDR1 is SNHLY and CDR2 FYNNEI. The CDR3 length is 13 residues, termini included. The CDR3 sequence is CASSQLADGEHFV.

This clonotype was detected ten times or more. This chain connects TRBV12-3 or TRBV12-4 to TRBJ2-1, with 7 bases fitting TRBD1. V was pared by 6 bases and J by 5 bases, with 4 bases of the junction left unmatched. The CDR3 covers 13 residues. The CDR3 coding sequence is TGTGCCAGCAGGTTACAGGGGAACAATGAGCAGTTCTTC. It yields the protein CASRLQGNNEQFF.

As concerns this clonotype: Because the CDR3 is missing its conserved closing phenylalanine or tryptophan, this is likely a read error. The chain combines TRBV5-4 with TRBJ2-7; D might be TRBD2 (6 bases). Germline-derived CDR1 and CDR2 are SGHNT and YYREEE (reference sequence). Deletions cut 2 bases from V and 3 bases from J, with 9 bases between. The CDR3 is 13 amino acids. The CDR3 region is CASSFAGSYEQYL. The CDR3 region has the DNA TGTGCCAGCAGCTTCGCGGGAAGCTACGAGCAGTACCTC.

This clonotype was observed at least ten times. This chain links TRBV5-1 with TRBJ2-1; perhaps TRBD2 as D (5 bases). Germline CDR1 and CDR2: SGHRS and YFSETQ. Trimming took off 0 bases at V and 6 bases at J, with 13 bases between the two ends. The CDR3 totals 15 residues. The CDR3 bases are TGCGCCAGCAGCTTGGTAGGGAGCCCCCTCAATGAGCAGTTCTTC. Its protein is CASSLVGSPLNEQFF.

This rearrangement joins TRBV2 to TRBJ2-3; 13 nucleotides align to TRBD2. The germline V gene encodes CDR1 SNHLY and CDR2 FYNNEI. V trimming: 8 bases; J trimming: 1 base; junction bases outside the gene matches: 6. This CDR3 is built from 16 residues. The CDR3 protein is CASAPGLAGGTDTQYF. The CDR3 nucleotides read TGTGCCAGCGCTCCCGGACTAGCGGGGGGCACAGATACGCAGTATTTT.

The chain links TRBV6-1 to TRBJ1-2; TRBD1 is a possible D gene (6 bases). CDR3 length: 16 residues. Between the trimmed V and J ends, which lost 1 base and 4 bases, there was a span of 16 bases. Per the germline V gene, CDR1 is MNHNS and CDR2 is SASEGT. This CDR3 reads CASSEDTGYRAYGYTF. CDR3 nucleotide sequence: TGTGCCAGCAGTGAAGATACAGGGTACCGCGCCTATGGCTACACCTTC.

Notes on this clonotype: An end of the junction does not agree with germline; a read error may underlie this. The chain joins TRBV6-6 to TRBJ1-3; D unclear. Germline V lookup: CDR1 MNHNY, CDR2 SVGAGI (reference sequence). This CDR3 region has 17 residues. For the CDR3, the DNA is TGTGCCAGCAGTCACTCGACGGACCGAGGGTCTGGAAACACCATATATTTT. It codes for CASSHSTDRGSGNTIYF.